This TCR beta chain is from a study of T cell changes during pregnancy in multiple sclerosis. Repertoires were generated with immunoSEQ multiplex PCR, while TCRdb's copy carries only in-frame clones and drops some. The sample holds 50,000 or so clones, around nine tenths seen once. After removal of 5 bases from V and 6 bases from J, the junction contained 14 bases not matched to a gene. Germline V gene lookup returns CDR1 ENHRY and CDR2 SYGVKD. CDR3 length equals 16 residues. This sequence originates from a female donor with multiple sclerosis, enrolled in a pregnancy study. The chain couples TRBV10-3 to TRBJ2-7; TRBD1 aligns across 9 bases. This material consisted of CD4+ T cells from peripheral blood mononuclear cells, taken in the second trimester of pregnancy. The CDR3 reads CAISPGQGLMTSEQYF. Written as DNA, the CDR3 is TGTGCCATCAGTCCGGGACAGGGACTTATGACCAGCGAGCAGTACTTC.